These 14 T cell receptor beta chains originate from one sample sequenced in a study of CD8 T cells in Susac syndrome. Random-hexamer reverse transcription was applied to roughly 0.5 to 1 ug RNA. TCRdb recomputed calls from the immunoSEQ multiplex PCR reads with MiXCR, one row per CDR3 protein. The profile shows 200,000 to 300,000 distinct CDR3 sequences, 96% of them singletons. Sequencing was done on a sample of CD4+ T cells from PBMCs. These receptors were taken from a human donor with Susac syndrome.

This clonotype was seen a single time. The chain has TRBV12-3 or TRBV12-4 and TRBJ2-5; weak D call: TRBD2 (6 bases). The CDR3 is made up of 14 amino acids. The V end lost 4 bases, the J end lost 1 base, and 10 bases lay between the germline ends. CDR3 nucleotides: TGTGCCAGCAGTTGGGGACTCCGCCAAGAGACCCAGTACTTC. It yields the protein CASSWGLRQETQYF.

V gene TRBV15 combines with J gene TRBJ1-4; TRBD1 matches 7 bases. Per germline, CDR1 LNHNV and CDR2 YYDKDF (reference sequence). There are 15 residues in the CDR3. V was clipped by 3 bases and J by 11 bases; unmatched bases: 12. This chain's CDR3 is CATSRDTDRALKLFF. The CDR3 DNA is TGTGCCACCAGCAGGGACACAGACAGGGCGTTGAAACTGTTTTTT.

This clonotype was found once. The V gene is TRBV27, the J gene TRBJ2-1; 10 bases are shared with TRBD2. Germline V gene sequence: CDR1 MNHEY, CDR2 SMNVEV (reference sequence). The J segment lost 7 bases and the V segment lost 6 bases, leaving 9 bases of the junction unmatched. The CDR3 loop spans 15 amino acids. This CDR3 reads CASREAGGIGNEQFF. The CDR3 region has the DNA TGTGCCAGCAGAGAAGCGGGAGGGATTGGGAATGAGCAGTTCTTC.

The chain recombines TRBV6-5 with TRBJ2-7; 9 bases match TRBD2. Germline V gene data show CDR1 as MNHEY and CDR2 as SVGAGI. With V trimmed by 4 bases and J by 0 bases, 7 bases remained unmatched. The CDR3 loop spans 16 amino acids. The CDR3 spells CASSSKGLASSYEQYF. The CDR3 DNA is TGTGCCAGCAGTTCTAAGGGACTAGCCAGCTCCTACGAGCAGTACTTC.

This clonotype has just one count. The chain recombines TRBV28 with TRBJ2-3, with unresolved D. CDR1 is MDHEN and CDR2 is SYDVKM in the germline V gene. V dropped 7 bases and J dropped 4 bases, with 6 bases sitting between them. There are 11 residues in the CDR3. CDR3 loop: CASIRADTQYF. CDR3 DNA: TGTGCCAGCATACGTGCAGATACGCAGTATTTT.

The V call is TRBV7-9, the J call TRBJ2-1; 7 bases match TRBD2. Trimming at V came to 3 bases and at J to 5 bases, leaving 10 bases not matched to a gene. This CDR3 has 16 amino acids. Germline CDR1 reads SEHNR; CDR2 reads FQNEAQ (reference sequence). The CDR3 bases are TGTGCCAGCAGCTTTGGGGACTACGTCCCACACAATGAGCAGTTCTTC. Translation: CASSFGDYVPHNEQFF.

The chain links TRBV28 to TRBJ2-5; TRBD2 aligns across 9 bases. The germline V gene encodes CDR1 MDHEN and CDR2 SYDVKM. The CDR3 extends over 15 amino acids. Trimming took 3 bases from V and 4 from J; bases not matched to a gene: 6. The CDR3 nucleotides read TGTGCCAGCAGTTTGGGGGCTAGCGGGATAGAGACCCAGTACTTC. It codes for CASSLGASGIETQYF.

The V and J genes are TRBV27 and TRBJ2-5; TRBD1 matches 7 bases. CDR3 length: 15 amino acids. V was pared by 2 bases and J by 4 bases, with 7 bases of the junction left unmatched. Looked up from germline, CDR1 is MNHEY and CDR2 is SMNVEV (reference sequence). This chain's CDR3 is CASSLLKQGRETQYF. The CDR3 region has the DNA TGTGCCAGCAGTTTACTAAAACAGGGGCGAGAGACCCAGTACTTC.

The chain couples TRBV29-1 to TRBJ2-2, with TRBD1 matching 8 bases. In germline, CDR1 is SQVTM, CDR2 ANQGSEA. The V gene end was trimmed by 7 bases and the J gene end by 6 bases; junction bases not matched to a gene: 4. The CDR3 spans 12 residues. CDR3 in amino acids: CSGGQVAGELFF. The CDR3 DNA reads as TGCAGCGGGGGACAGGTAGCCGGGGAGCTGTTTTTT.

The V call is TRBV5-1, the J call TRBJ2-1, with D unresolved. This CDR3 is 11 amino acids long. V lost 5 bases and J lost 8, with 8 bases in between. Germline V CDR1 and CDR2: SGHRS, YFSETQ. The CDR3 bases are TGCGCCAGCAGTAGGCTCGATGAGCAGTTCTTC. This encodes CASSRLDEQFF.

This clonotype was observed once. The chain joins TRBV11-2 to TRBJ2-1, with no clear D. The CDR3 has 14 amino acids. Trimming took 2 bases from V and 4 from J, leaving 9 bases between them. Germline CDR1 is SGHAT and CDR2 is FQNNGV. The CDR3: CASSLTDTYNEQFF. The DNA for the CDR3 is TGTGCCAGCAGCTTAACTGACACTTACAATGAGCAGTTCTTC.

The V gene is TRBV5-1, the J gene TRBJ1-5; 9 bases are shared with TRBD1. The CDR3 has 14 amino acids. Per the germline V gene, CDR1 is SGHRS and CDR2 is YFSETQ. J was trimmed by 6 bases and V by 2 bases; bases with no gene match: 3. The CDR3: CASSFGTGLQPQHF. CDR3 DNA sequence: TGCGCCAGCAGCTTCGGGACAGGGCTTCAGCCCCAGCATTTT. Complete variable domain (other parts from reference TRBV5-1 and TRBJ1-5): KAGVTQTPRYLIKTRGQQVTLSCSPISGHRSVSWYQQTPGQGLQFLFEYFSETQRNKGNFPGRFSGRQFSNSRSEMNVSTLELGDSALYLCASSFGTGLQPQHFGDGTRLSIL.

This clonotype was counted a single time. This sequence joins TRBV30 and TRBJ1-2; TRBD1 agrees at 7 bases. CDR1 GTSNPN and CDR2 SVGIG come from the germline V gene (reference sequence). CDR3 length: 18 amino acids. The V segment lost 2 bases and the J segment 0 bases; nucleotides outside the gene matches: 15. The CDR3 DNA reads as TGTGCCTGGAGTCCCCAGGGGGGAATTGGAGGGTCTAACTATGGCTACACCTTC. This translates into CAWSPQGGIGGSNYGYTF.

The chain combines TRBV29-1 with TRBJ1-1; D is undetermined. Germline assignment: CDR1 SQVTM and CDR2 ANQGSEA. Trimming pared 7 bases from V and 1 base from J, leaving 10 bases between. The CDR3 totals 12 residues. CDR3 protein: CSAGEGNTEAFF. For the CDR3, the DNA is TGCAGCGCCGGGGAGGGGAACACTGAAGCTTTCTTT. The variable domain in full, with the rest retrieved from reference TRBV29-1 and TRBJ1-1, is SAVISQKPSRDICQRGTSLTIQCQVDSQVTMMFWYRQQPGQSLTLIATANQGSEATYESGFVIDKFPISRPNLTFSTLTVSNMSPEDSSIYLCSAGEGNTEAFFGQGTRLTVV.